This T cell receptor (beta chain) was captured by sequencing in a study of blood T cell repertoires in COVID-19. The V and J ends lost 5 bases and 0 bases, in that order; junction bases with no gene match: 11. The germline V gene has CDR1 SEHNR and CDR2 FQNEAQ (reference sequence). The CDR3 runs 17 residues. Produced via immunoSEQ multiplex PCR; TCRdb's table is partial and in-frame only. Here the sample spans 140,000 or so clones, around 85% being singletons. This chain links TRBV7-9 with TRBJ2-7, with TRBD1 matching 9 bases. The sequencing input was peripheral blood. This receptor was taken from a woman over 75 with acute or convalescent COVID-19. Written as DNA, the CDR3 is TGTGCCAGCAGCACACCCCCCGGGACAGGGAGCTCCTACGAGCAGTACTTC. Encoded protein: CASSTPPGTGSSYEQYF.